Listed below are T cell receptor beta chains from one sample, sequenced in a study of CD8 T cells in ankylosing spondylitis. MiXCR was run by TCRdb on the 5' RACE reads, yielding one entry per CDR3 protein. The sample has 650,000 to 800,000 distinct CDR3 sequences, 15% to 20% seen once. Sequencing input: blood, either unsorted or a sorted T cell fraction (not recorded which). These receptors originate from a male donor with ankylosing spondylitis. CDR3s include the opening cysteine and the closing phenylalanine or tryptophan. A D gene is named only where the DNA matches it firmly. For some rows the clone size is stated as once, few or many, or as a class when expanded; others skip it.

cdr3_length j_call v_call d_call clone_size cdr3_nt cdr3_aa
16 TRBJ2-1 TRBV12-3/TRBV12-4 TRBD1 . TGTGCCAGCAGAATAGGGACAGGGGGCCTCTATGGTGAGCAGTTCTTC CASRIGTGGLYGEQFF
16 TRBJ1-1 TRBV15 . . TGTGCCACCAGCAGCGGTCGAGGGGAAAGGTACACTGAAGCTTTCTTT CATSSGRGERYTEAFF
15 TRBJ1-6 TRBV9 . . TGTGCCAGCAGCGGGCAGGGGACAAGAAATTCACCCCTCCACTTT CASSGQGTRNSPLHF
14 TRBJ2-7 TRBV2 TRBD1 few TGTGCCAGCAGATATGGGACAGTCCCCTACGAGCAGTACTTC CASRYGTVPYEQYF
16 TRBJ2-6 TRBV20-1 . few TGCAGTGCTAGGCGCCAGGGTTCCTCTGGGGCCAACGTCCTGACTTTC CSARRQGSSGANVLTF
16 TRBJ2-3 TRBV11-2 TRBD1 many TGTGCCAGCAGCTTTCCGGGACAGGGGAAAACAGATACGCAGTATTTT CASSFPGQGKTDTQYF
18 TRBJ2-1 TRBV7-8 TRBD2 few TGTGCCAGCAGTTTTACAGGACTAGCGGGGGTCCCGGGCAATGAGCAGTTCTTC CASSFTGLAGVPGNEQFF
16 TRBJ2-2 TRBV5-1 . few TGCGCCAGCAGCTTGGCGCAGGGCATTAACACCGGGGAGCTGTTTTTT CASSLAQGINTGELFF
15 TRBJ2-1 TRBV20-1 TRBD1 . TGCAGTGCTAGAGATTCTAGGGGGCCTGGGAATGAGCAGTTCTTC CSARDSRGPGNEQFF
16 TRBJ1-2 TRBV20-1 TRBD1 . TGCAGTGCTAGAGACCCTGGGACAGGGGGCAAATATGGCTACACCTTC CSARDPGTGGKYGYTF
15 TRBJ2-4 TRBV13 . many TGTGCCAGCAGCTTAGGACTAGACTCCAAAAACATTCAGTACTTC CASSLGLDSKNIQYF
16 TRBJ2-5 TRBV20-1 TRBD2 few TGCAGTGCTAGTCCTCCGGGACTAGCGGGGGGAGAGACCCAGTACTTC CSASPPGLAGGETQYF
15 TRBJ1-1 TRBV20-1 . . TGCAGTGCTAGAGATGCTATTGCCCCCAGGACTGAAGCTTTCTTT CSARDAIAPRTEAFF
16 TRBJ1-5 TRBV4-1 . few TGCGCCAGCAGCCAAGAGAATCGGGGGCCGGATCAGCCCCAGCATTTT CASSQENRGPDQPQHF
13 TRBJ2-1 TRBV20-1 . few TGCAGTGCCGGCCCTTTAGGGCGCGATGAGCAGTTCTTC CSAGPLGRDEQFF
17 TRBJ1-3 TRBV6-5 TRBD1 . TGTGCCAGCAGTTACGAGAACAGGGGCCTGTCTGGAAACACCATATATTTT CASSYENRGLSGNTIYF
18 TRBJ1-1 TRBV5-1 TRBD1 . TGCGCCAGCACGCCCCACCTTACCGGACAGGGTGAGTGGTCTGCAGCTTTCTTT CASTPHLTGQGEWSAAFF
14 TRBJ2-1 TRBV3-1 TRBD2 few TGTGCCAGCGCGACTAGCGGAAACTACAATGAGCAGTTCTTC CASATSGNYNEQFF
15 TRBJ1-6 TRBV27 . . TGTGCCACACCCCAAGCCATGACAGTAAGCCCACCCCTCCACTTT CATPQAMTVSPPLHF
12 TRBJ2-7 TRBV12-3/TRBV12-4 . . TGTGCCAGCAGCCTTCTCCGCTACGAGCAGTACTTC CASSLLRYEQYF
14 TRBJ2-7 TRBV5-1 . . TGCGCCAGCAGCTTGGACAGGCATGCCTACGAGCAGTACTTC CASSLDRHAYEQYF
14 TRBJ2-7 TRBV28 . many TGTGCCAGCAGTTTAGGCGGAGGGCTCTACGAGCAGTACTTC CASSLGGGLYEQYF
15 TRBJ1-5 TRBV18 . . TGTGCCAGCTCACCAGGGCCAGGAGGAGAACAGCCCCAGCATTTT CASSPGPGGEQPQHF
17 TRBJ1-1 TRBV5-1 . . TGCGCCAGCAGCTTAGGCTCGGCAGCCTGGGGTGCTACTGAAGCTTTCTTT CASSLGSAAWGATEAFF
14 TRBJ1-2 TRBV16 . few TGTGCCAGCAGCCAAGGTTACAGGGATCGCGGCTACACCTTC CASSQGYRDRGYTF
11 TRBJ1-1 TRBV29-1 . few TGCAGCGTTCGGGGGGCCACTGAAGCTTTCTTT CSVRGATEAFF
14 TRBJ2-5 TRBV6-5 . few TGTGCCAGCAGTTCAACAGGTTGGGAAGAGACCCAGTACTTC CASSSTGWEETQYF
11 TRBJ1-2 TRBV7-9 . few TGTGCCAGCACGGCGGACTATGGCTACACCTTC CASTADYGYTF
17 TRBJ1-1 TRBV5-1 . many TGCGCCAGCAGCTTGGAGGGATTGGGGAACGTGAACACTGAAGCTTTCTTT CASSLEGLGNVNTEAFF
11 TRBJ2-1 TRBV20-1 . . TGCAGTGCAGTCGACGTACCGGAGCAGTTCTTC CSAVDVPEQFF
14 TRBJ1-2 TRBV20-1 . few TGCAGTGCATTGGGGGGGGGATCTAACTATGGCTACACCTTC CSALGGGSNYGYTF
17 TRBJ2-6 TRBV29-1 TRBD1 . TGCAGCGTTGGTCGGGACAGGGGGCTGGCTGGGGCCAACGTCCTGACTTTC CSVGRDRGLAGANVLTF
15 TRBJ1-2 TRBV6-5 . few TGTGCCAGCAGTTACCCGCGAGCGGGGCTCTATGGCTACACCTTC CASSYPRAGLYGYTF
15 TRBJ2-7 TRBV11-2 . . TGTGCCAGCAGCCCCTCAGGGTCAGCCATCTACGAGCAGTACTTC CASSPSGSAIYEQYF
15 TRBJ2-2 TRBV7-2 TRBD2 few TGTGCCAGCAGCTTAGTGGGTAGCGGGACCGGGGAGCTGTTTTTT CASSLVGSGTGELFF
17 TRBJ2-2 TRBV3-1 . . TGTGCCAGCAGCCAAGAACCCATTGTAGCGAACACCGGGGAGCTGTTTTTT CASSQEPIVANTGELFF
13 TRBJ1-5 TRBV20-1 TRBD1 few TGCAGTGCTGGACAGGGCGTGGGGTGGCCCCAGCATTTT CSAGQGVGWPQHF
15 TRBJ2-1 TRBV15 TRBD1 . TGTGCCACCAGCAGGACAGGGAGCTCCTACAATGAGCAGTTCTTC CATSRTGSSYNEQFF
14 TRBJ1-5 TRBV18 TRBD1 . TGTGCCAGCTCACAGGGACAGGGATTCCAGCCCCAGCATTTT CASSQGQGFQPQHF
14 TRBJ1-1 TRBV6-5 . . TGTGCCAGCAGTTACGGTCAGGGGAGGACTGAAGCTTTCTTT CASSYGQGRTEAFF
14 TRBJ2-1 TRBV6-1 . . TGTGCCAGCAGTGAAGAAAAGAGGGTGGATGAGCAGTTCTTC CASSEEKRVDEQFF